This T cell receptor beta chain was sequenced for a study of blood T cell repertoires in COVID-19. As for the study in general: Samples came from the United States, Italy and Spain, spanning acute and convalescent COVID-19. T cells, B-cell-depleted T cells, or PBMCs supplied cDNA or gDNA.

The trim removed 4 bases at V and 5 bases at J, leaving 5 bases unmatched. Germline V gives CDR1 SGHNT, CDR2 YYREEE (reference sequence). The CDR3 sequence is 14 residues long. Original data processing: For nucleated cells, counts were estimated from reference gene primer amplification. The method was immunoSEQ multiplex PCR; TCRdb's version includes in-frame clones alone and lacks a portion of them. V, J and clone size derive from that table, while D and trimming were established from the DNA sequence. The data show hundreds of thousands of clones, with 88% seen just once and 0.99% held by the top ten.

This clonotype was sampled from a woman aged 40 to 50 who had recovered from COVID-19. The chain couples TRBV5-4 to TRBJ2-1, with TRBD1 identical over 8 bases. Sequencing used peripheral blood. CDR3 amino acids: CASSRDRWDNEQFF. The CDR3 DNA reads as TGTGCCAGCAGCCGGGACAGGTGGGACAATGAGCAGTTCTTC.